These 9 T cell receptor beta chains came from one sample sequenced in a study of cytomegalovirus exposure and HLA in healthy donors. With 60 Vbeta and 13 Jbeta primers, the PCR was carried out. Libraries were prepared by immunoSEQ multiplex PCR; TCRdb keeps only in-frame clonotypes and omits some of them. There are about 94,000 clones in the sample; approximately 77% occur only once, and around a tenth lies in the top ten. The specimen sequenced was PBMCs. Every receptor here comes from a human donor in good health.

This sequence joins TRBV29-1 and TRBJ1-2, with D possibly TRBD1 on 5 matching bases. Trimming left V 3 bases short and J 5 bases short, with 13 bases between. Germline CDR1 SQVTM, CDR2 ANQGSEA. This CDR3 has 13 residues. The CDR3 reads CSVDQGIGYGYTF. CDR3 in DNA: TGCAGCGTTGATCAGGGAATAGGATATGGCTACACCTTC.

This clone was detected a few times. The V call is TRBV4-1, the J call TRBJ2-6; D might be TRBD1 (6 bases). CDR1 is MGHRA, CDR2 YSYEKL, per germline. This CDR3 spans 17 amino acids. V lost 4 bases and J lost 4, with 17 bases in between. The CDR3 bases are TGCGCCAGCAGCCTCGTACTTCAGGGGTCGGGGGCCAACGTCCTGACTTTC. Amino acid sequence: CASSLVLQGSGANVLTF.

The chain is built from TRBV6-5 and TRBJ2-1; D is possibly TRBD1 (6 bases). V was trimmed by 6 bases and J by 2 bases, leaving 14 bases between them. CDR3 length equals 15 residues. Germline values: CDR1 MNHEY, CDR2 SVGAGI. CDR3 sequence (DNA): TGTGCCAGCAGCCCGGACAGAACCCCCTACAATGAGCAGTTCTTC. It specifies CASSPDRTPYNEQFF.

The rearrangement joins TRBV29-1 to TRBJ2-7, with D perhaps matching TRBD1 (5 bases). The CDR3 loop spans 12 amino acids. V gave up 7 bases and J gave up 5 bases, with 15 bases separating them. Germline CDR1 SQVTM, CDR2 ANQGSEA. The CDR3 sequence is CSAAPGINEQYF. The CDR3 nucleotides read TGCAGCGCTGCCCCAGGGATCAACGAGCAGTACTTC.

This clone appeared a few times. The chain recombines TRBV9 with TRBJ1-1; weak D call: TRBD1 (5 bases). The germline gives CDR1 SGDLS, CDR2 YYNGEE. This CDR3 is 13 amino acids long. V lost 2 bases and J 5 bases, leaving 10 bases between the germline ends. The CDR3 sequence: CASSVVPGTEAFF. For the CDR3, the DNA is TGTGCCAGCAGCGTGGTCCCAGGGACTGAAGCTTTCTTT.

The rearrangement links TRBV30 to TRBJ1-1, with D maybe TRBD1 (6 bases). Trimming left V 5 bases short and J 5 bases short, with 18 bases between. The CDR3 runs to 14 residues. The germline V gene encodes CDR1 GTSNPN and CDR2 SVGIG (reference sequence). CDR3 nucleotides: TGTGCCTGGGAAAGAGGGGAGGGGGGGACTGAAGCTTTCTTT. Its protein product is CAWERGEGGTEAFF.

This chain joins TRBV7-2 and TRBJ2-2; 7 bases map to TRBD2. V lost 3 bases and J lost 5; bases outside the gene matches: 3. The germline V gene has CDR1 SGHTA and CDR2 FQGNSA. This CDR3 has 14 residues. The CDR3 coding sequence is TGTGCCAGCAGCTTCCGGGGGGTGACCGGGGAGCTGTTTTTT. Protein product: CASSFRGVTGELFF.

This clone was picked up one time. The chain uses TRBV2 and TRBJ1-2, with 8 bases matching TRBD1. CDR1 and CDR2 from the germline V gene are SNHLY and FYNNEI. The CDR3 runs to 11 residues. Unmatched junction bases numbered 5, after V lost 11 bases and J lost 6 bases. The CDR3: CAGGQANGYTF. The CDR3 DNA reads as TGTGCCGGGGGACAGGCTAATGGCTACACCTTC.

J is TRBJ2-4 and V is TRBV6-1; 7 nucleotides align to TRBD1. The CDR3 totals 19 residues. With 4 bases clipped from V and 1 base from J, the junction kept 16 bases outside the gene matches. Germline loops: CDR1 MNHNS, CDR2 SASEGT. CDR3 sequence: CASSVGFWVDRRAKNIQYF. The CDR3 DNA is TGTGCCAGCAGTGTGGGATTTTGGGTGGACAGGCGCGCCAAAAACATTCAGTACTTC.